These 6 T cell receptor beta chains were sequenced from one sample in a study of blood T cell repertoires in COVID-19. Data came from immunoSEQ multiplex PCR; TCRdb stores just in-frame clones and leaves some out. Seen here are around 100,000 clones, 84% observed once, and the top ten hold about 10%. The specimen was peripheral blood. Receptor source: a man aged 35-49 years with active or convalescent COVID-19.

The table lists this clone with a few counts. CDR3 coding DNA: TGTGCCAGCAGTGAAACCCCCCGTGGGGAGCGGAGTCAGCCCCAGCATTTT. It translates to CASSETPRGERSQPQHF. The rearrangement joins TRBV6-1 to TRBJ1-5; D unresolved. The CDR3 sequence is 17 residues long. The V gene lost 2 bases and the J gene lost 6 bases, with 20 bases spanning the gap. In germline, CDR1 is MNHNS, CDR2 SASEGT.

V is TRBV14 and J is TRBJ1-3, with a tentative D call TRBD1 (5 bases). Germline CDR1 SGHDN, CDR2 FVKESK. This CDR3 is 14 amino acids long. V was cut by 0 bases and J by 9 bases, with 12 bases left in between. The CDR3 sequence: CASSQERGSRTIYF. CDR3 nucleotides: TGTGCCAGCAGCCAAGAGCGGGGGAGTCGCACCATATATTTT.

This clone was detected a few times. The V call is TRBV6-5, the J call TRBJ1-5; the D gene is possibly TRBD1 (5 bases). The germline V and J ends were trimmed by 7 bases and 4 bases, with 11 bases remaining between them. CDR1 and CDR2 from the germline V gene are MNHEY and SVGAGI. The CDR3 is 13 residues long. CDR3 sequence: CASKPGENQPQHF. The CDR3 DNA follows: TGTGCCAGCAAACCGGGGGAAAATCAGCCCCAGCATTTT.

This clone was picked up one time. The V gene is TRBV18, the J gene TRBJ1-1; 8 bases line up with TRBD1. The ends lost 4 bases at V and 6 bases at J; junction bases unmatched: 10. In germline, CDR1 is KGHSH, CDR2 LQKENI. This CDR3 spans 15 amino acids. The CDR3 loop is CASSLATGEFAEAFF. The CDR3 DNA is TGTGCCAGCTCACTAGCGACAGGGGAATTCGCTGAAGCTTTCTTT.

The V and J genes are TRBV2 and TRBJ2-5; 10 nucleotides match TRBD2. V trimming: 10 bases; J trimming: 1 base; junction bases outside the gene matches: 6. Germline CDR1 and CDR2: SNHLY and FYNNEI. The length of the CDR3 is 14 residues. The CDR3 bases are TGTGCCACCCGATCTAGCGGGGGCCAAGAGACCCAGTACTTC. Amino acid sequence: CATRSSGGQETQYF.

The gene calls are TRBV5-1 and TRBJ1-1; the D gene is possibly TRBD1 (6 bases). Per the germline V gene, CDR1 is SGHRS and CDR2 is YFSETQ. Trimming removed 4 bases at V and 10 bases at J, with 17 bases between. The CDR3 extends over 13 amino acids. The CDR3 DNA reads TGCGCCAGCAGCAACCAGGGGACCTCCGGAGCTTTCTTT. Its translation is CASSNQGTSGAFF.